The T cell receptor (beta chain) under discussion was sequenced for a study of cytotoxic CD8 clonotypes in ibrutinib-treated CLL. Overall study context: After a median of around 70 months, around 15 patients stayed remitted and approximately twelve progressed; responses had been partial in about 24 and complete in 2. Across samples, productive templates numbered 200,000 to 300,000 and productive rearrangements reached 80,000 to 95,000 on average. The study's findings and limits: Clonality climbed at ibrutinib response, then dropped toward baseline at progression. Treatment saw public clonotypes, which were uncommon, either contract or stay stable.

This clone is a singleton in its sample. Its antigen is as yet unknown. The ends were cut back, 6 bases at V and 10 bases at J, with 16 bases in the middle. This CDR3 has 12 amino acids. Germline V gene data show CDR1 as SGHTA and CDR2 as FQGNSA. Measured with immunoSEQ multiplex PCR; TCRdb has only the in-frame clones, and not every one. This table holds some 160,000 clones, roughly 86% found once. The chain carries TRBV7-2 and TRBJ2-7, with a weak D call TRBD1 (5 bases). Sequenced here: PBMCs, sampled after 12 months of ibrutinib treatment. This TCR derives from a human donor with chronic lymphocytic leukemia. The CDR3 loop is CASSFGAGKQYF. CDR3 nucleotides: TGTGCCAGCAGTTTTGGGGCAGGGAAACAGTACTTC. The full variable domain, with the rest looked up from reference TRBV7-2 and TRBJ2-7, is GAGVSQSPSNKVTEKGKDVELRCDPISGHTALYWYRQSLGQGLEFLIYFQGNSAPDKSGLPSDRFSAERTGGSVSTLTIQRTQQEDSAVYLCASSFGAGKQYFGPGTRLTVT.